A selection of T cell receptor beta chains follows, all from one sample in a study of shared T cell receptors in the human thymus. The data were produced by immunoSEQ multiplex PCR, yet TCRdb's version contains in-frame clones alone and is incomplete. The sample includes some 640,000 clones, about 90% of them seen just once. This same sample was also taken into another study, of human thymus T cells.

Sequences were obtained from thymocytes. All receptors come from a boy in the first two years of life with a congenital heart defect. Both conserved end residues are part of each CDR3. A D gene is named only where the DNA matches it firmly. For some rows the clone size is stated as once, few or many, or as a class when expanded; others skip it.

cdr3_length: 16
clone_size: once
v_call: TRBV7-9
d_call: NA
j_call: TRBJ2-2
cdr3_nt: TGTGCCAGCCTTCAAAATAGCGGAAGAAACACCGGGGAGCTGTTTTTT
cdr3_aa: CASLQNSGRNTGELFF

cdr3_length: 14
clone_size: NA
v_call: TRBV7-2
d_call: NA
j_call: TRBJ1-6
cdr3_nt: TGTGCCAGCAGCAACCACAGGGTCGGTTCACCCCTCCACTTT
cdr3_aa: CASSNHRVGSPLHF

cdr3_length: 19
clone_size: NA
v_call: TRBV5-6
d_call: TRBD1
j_call: TRBJ1-3
cdr3_nt: TGTGCCAGCAGCTTGGAGGGGTACGGGACAGTAAATTCTGGAAACACCATATATTTT
cdr3_aa: CASSLEGYGTVNSGNTIYF

cdr3_length: 14
clone_size: NA
v_call: TRBV19
d_call: TRBD1
j_call: TRBJ1-2
cdr3_nt: TGTGCCAGTAGTACCGGGACAGGGGGTAATGGCTACACCTTC
cdr3_aa: CASSTGTGGNGYTF

cdr3_length: 20
clone_size: NA
v_call: TRBV6-1
d_call: NA
j_call: TRBJ2-7
cdr3_nt: TGTGCCAGCAGTGAAATTCGGAATAACGGGGCAGGGGGGCACTCCTACGAGCAGTACTTC
cdr3_aa: CASSEIRNNGAGGHSYEQYF

cdr3_length: 15
clone_size: NA
v_call: TRBV11-2
d_call: TRBD1
j_call: TRBJ2-7
cdr3_nt: TGTGCCAGCAGCCCACCGCTGGGACAGGTTGCCGAGCAGTACTTC
cdr3_aa: CASSPPLGQVAEQYF

cdr3_length: 15
clone_size: NA
v_call: TRBV5-6
d_call: TRBD1
j_call: TRBJ2-7
cdr3_nt: TGTGCCAGCAGCTCATGGACAGGGGACCTCTACGAGCAGTACTTC
cdr3_aa: CASSSWTGDLYEQYF

cdr3_length: 15
clone_size: NA
v_call: TRBV19
d_call: NA
j_call: TRBJ2-1
cdr3_nt: TGTGCCAGTAGTATCGTAAGGGGCTACTACAATGAGCAGTTCTTC
cdr3_aa: CASSIVRGYYNEQFF

cdr3_length: 16
clone_size: NA
v_call: TRBV28
d_call: TRBD1
j_call: TRBJ2-3
cdr3_nt: TGTGCCAGCAGTCATAACCGGGGACAGTTGGGGAAGACGCAGTATTTT
cdr3_aa: CASSHNRGQLGKTQYF

cdr3_length: 15
clone_size: few
v_call: TRBV18
d_call: TRBD1
j_call: TRBJ2-4
cdr3_nt: TGTGCCAGCTCACCGAGGGACAGGGCTGGGGACATTCAGTACTTC
cdr3_aa: CASSPRDRAGDIQYF

cdr3_length: 18
clone_size: NA
v_call: TRBV5-8
d_call: TRBD2
j_call: TRBJ2-5
cdr3_nt: TGTGCCAGCAGAGACGGACTAGCGGGGCCGGGCTACCAAGAGACCCAGTACTTC
cdr3_aa: CASRDGLAGPGYQETQYF

cdr3_length: 15
clone_size: few
v_call: TRBV4-3
d_call: TRBD2
j_call: TRBJ2-7
cdr3_nt: TGCGCCAGCAGCCAAGAAGCTCTAGCGGACTACGAGCAGTACTTC
cdr3_aa: CASSQEALADYEQYF

cdr3_length: 15
clone_size: NA
v_call: TRBV10-1
d_call: TRBD1
j_call: TRBJ1-1
cdr3_nt: TGCGCCAGCAGTCCGTCAGGGGGAGAGGACCCTGAAGCTTTCTTT
cdr3_aa: CASSPSGGEDPEAFF

cdr3_length: 18
clone_size: NA
v_call: TRBV4-2
d_call: TRBD2
j_call: TRBJ2-1
cdr3_nt: TGTGCCAGCAGCCAAGGATTCACTAGCGGGGGGGAGTACAATGAGCAGTTCTTC
cdr3_aa: CASSQGFTSGGEYNEQFF

cdr3_length: 15
clone_size: few
v_call: TRBV5-6
d_call: NA
j_call: TRBJ1-2
cdr3_nt: TGTGCCAGCAGCTTTCCGCCTACGGCTAACTATGGCTACACCTTC
cdr3_aa: CASSFPPTANYGYTF

cdr3_length: 17
clone_size: NA
v_call: TRBV29-1
d_call: TRBD2
j_call: TRBJ2-5
cdr3_nt: TGCAGCGTTTTGAAGCGAAGGACTAGCTCTAGGGAGGAGACCCAGTACTTC
cdr3_aa: CSVLKRRTSSREETQYF

cdr3_length: 14
clone_size: few
v_call: TRBV25-1
d_call: TRBD1
j_call: TRBJ2-1
cdr3_nt: TGTGCCAGCAGTCAGGGACAGGGCTACAATGAGCAGTTCTTC
cdr3_aa: CASSQGQGYNEQFF

cdr3_length: 14
clone_size: few
v_call: TRBV7-9
d_call: TRBD1
j_call: TRBJ2-7
cdr3_nt: TGTGCCAGCAGCTCAGGACAGGGTAACTACGAGCAGTACTTC
cdr3_aa: CASSSGQGNYEQYF

cdr3_length: 17
clone_size: NA
v_call: TRBV23-1
d_call: NA
j_call: TRBJ1-4
cdr3_nt: TGCGCCAGCGGACAGCCCCCAAGAGGCGCCCTTAATGAAAAACTGTTTTTT
cdr3_aa: CASGQPPRGALNEKLFF

cdr3_length: 15
clone_size: NA
v_call: TRBV6-6
d_call: NA
j_call: TRBJ1-1
cdr3_nt: TGTGCCAGCAGTTACTCGACAGAGATGAACACTGAAGCTTTCTTT
cdr3_aa: CASSYSTEMNTEAFF

cdr3_length: 18
clone_size: few
v_call: TRBV14
d_call: NA
j_call: TRBJ2-2
cdr3_nt: TGTGCCAGCAGCCAAGACCGGTGGGTGAGCGGGCGGACCGGGGAGCTGTTTTTT
cdr3_aa: CASSQDRWVSGRTGELFF

cdr3_length: 15
clone_size: once
v_call: TRBV5-1
d_call: TRBD1
j_call: TRBJ2-2
cdr3_nt: TGCGCCAGCAGCTCCCGGGACAGGGACGGCGGGGAGCTGTTTTTT
cdr3_aa: CASSSRDRDGGELFF

cdr3_length: 18
clone_size: NA
v_call: TRBV5-1
d_call: TRBD2
j_call: TRBJ2-1
cdr3_nt: TGCGCCAGCAGCTTGTGTTTGAGTGGTCTTTCTGCGGGGGATGAGCAGTTCTTC
cdr3_aa: CASSLCLSGLSAGDEQFF

cdr3_length: 18
clone_size: NA
v_call: TRBV30
d_call: NA
j_call: TRBJ2-1
cdr3_nt: TGTGCCTGGAGTGTACGTTCTGTGGGGTATCTAGCGCACAATGAGCAGTTCTTC
cdr3_aa: CAWSVRSVGYLAHNEQFF

cdr3_length: 19
clone_size: NA
v_call: TRBV11-2
d_call: TRBD1
j_call: TRBJ2-7
cdr3_nt: TGTGCCAGCAGCGCAGGACAGGGGAAGACTTCCCTTCGTACCTACGAGCAGTACTTC
cdr3_aa: CASSAGQGKTSLRTYEQYF

cdr3_length: 15
clone_size: NA
v_call: TRBV18
d_call: TRBD2
j_call: TRBJ2-7
cdr3_nt: TGTGCCAGCTCCGAACTAGCGGGACGATCCTACGAGCAGTACTTC
cdr3_aa: CASSELAGRSYEQYF

cdr3_length: 15
clone_size: NA
v_call: TRBV7-2
d_call: NA
j_call: TRBJ2-7
cdr3_nt: TGTGCCAGCAGCTCCCGCGGGGCGAAATCCTACGAGCAGTACTTC
cdr3_aa: CASSSRGAKSYEQYF

cdr3_length: 15
clone_size: NA
v_call: TRBV27
d_call: NA
j_call: TRBJ2-3
cdr3_nt: TGTGCCAGCACCCCCTCGAGCACGTGCACAGATACGCAGTATTTT
cdr3_aa: CASTPSSTCTDTQYF

cdr3_length: 15
clone_size: NA
v_call: TRBV12-5
d_call: NA
j_call: TRBJ2-3
cdr3_nt: TGTGCTAGTGGCCTGATCAGGGGGGCCACAGATACGCAGTATTTT
cdr3_aa: CASGLIRGATDTQYF

cdr3_length: 16
clone_size: NA
v_call: TRBV7-9
d_call: NA
j_call: TRBJ1-5
cdr3_nt: TGTGCCAGCAGCCCTCTCTTGGGCAGGTTGAATCAGCCCCAGCATTTT
cdr3_aa: CASSPLLGRLNQPQHF

cdr3_length: 15
clone_size: NA
v_call: TRBV5-6
d_call: NA
j_call: TRBJ2-3
cdr3_nt: TGTGCCAGCAGCTCCCGAGTTCCGACGGGGGATACGCAGTATTTT
cdr3_aa: CASSSRVPTGDTQYF

cdr3_length: 14
clone_size: NA
v_call: TRBV18
d_call: TRBD1
j_call: TRBJ2-1
cdr3_nt: TGTGCCAGCTCAGGGCCGGGGACAGCCAATGAGCAGTTCTTC
cdr3_aa: CASSGPGTANEQFF

cdr3_length: 11
clone_size: NA
v_call: TRBV20-1
d_call: NA
j_call: TRBJ2-1
cdr3_nt: TGCAGTGCTAAACATGTCAATGAGCAGTTCTTC
cdr3_aa: CSAKHVNEQFF

cdr3_length: 13
clone_size: NA
v_call: TRBV5-1
d_call: NA
j_call: TRBJ2-5
cdr3_nt: TGCGCCAGCAGCCAGGGCCTTCAAGAGACCCAGTACTTC
cdr3_aa: CASSQGLQETQYF

cdr3_length: 15
clone_size: NA
v_call: TRBV28
d_call: NA
j_call: TRBJ2-7
cdr3_nt: TGTGCCAGCAGTCCGGGGGAGGTCGTGGGCTACGAGCAGTACTTC
cdr3_aa: CASSPGEVVGYEQYF

cdr3_length: 13
clone_size: NA
v_call: TRBV2
d_call: TRBD1
j_call: TRBJ2-3
cdr3_nt: TGTGCCAGCAGAGGGGACAGGGCAGATACGCAGTATTTT
cdr3_aa: CASRGDRADTQYF

cdr3_length: 15
clone_size: NA
v_call: TRBV15
d_call: NA
j_call: TRBJ1-6
cdr3_nt: TGTGCCACCAGCAGAGTACGGGGATATAATTCACCCCTCCACTTT
cdr3_aa: CATSRVRGYNSPLHF

cdr3_length: 15
clone_size: few
v_call: TRBV4-1
d_call: NA
j_call: TRBJ2-7
cdr3_nt: TGCGCCAGCAGCCATGGACTGCTTAGCTCCTACGAGCAGTACTTC
cdr3_aa: CASSHGLLSSYEQYF

cdr3_length: 18
clone_size: NA
v_call: TRBV5-6
d_call: TRBD2
j_call: TRBJ2-7
cdr3_nt: TGTGCCAGCAGCCGTGGACTAGCGGGCCGACCTGGGGGCTACGAGCAGTACTTC
cdr3_aa: CASSRGLAGRPGGYEQYF

cdr3_length: 17
clone_size: NA
v_call: TRBV5-1
d_call: TRBD2
j_call: TRBJ2-2
cdr3_nt: TGCGCCAGCAGCCAGGGACTAGCGGGGGGCACGACCGGGGAGCTGTTTTTT
cdr3_aa: CASSQGLAGGTTGELFF

cdr3_length: 15
clone_size: NA
v_call: TRBV2
d_call: TRBD1
j_call: TRBJ1-5
cdr3_nt: TGTGCCAGCAGCCCCGGACAGGGAGGTTCTCAGCCCCAGCATTTT
cdr3_aa: CASSPGQGGSQPQHF

cdr3_length: 18
clone_size: once
v_call: TRBV28
d_call: TRBD1
j_call: TRBJ1-6
cdr3_nt: TGTGCCAGCAGTTTCCTTTCATCACGACAGGGCGATAATTCACCCCTCCACTTT
cdr3_aa: CASSFLSSRQGDNSPLHF

cdr3_length: 17
clone_size: NA
v_call: TRBV7-2
d_call: NA
j_call: TRBJ1-3
cdr3_nt: TGTGCCAGCAGCTTAGCACCGGGACAAGTCTCTGGAAACACCATATATTTT
cdr3_aa: CASSLAPGQVSGNTIYF

cdr3_length: 19
clone_size: NA
v_call: TRBV14
d_call: TRBD1
j_call: TRBJ1-5
cdr3_nt: TGTGCCAGCAGCTACGGGACAGGGGGCGATTTATCCGGGGGTCAGCCCCAGCATTTT
cdr3_aa: CASSYGTGGDLSGGQPQHF

cdr3_length: 17
clone_size: NA
v_call: TRBV18
d_call: TRBD1
j_call: TRBJ2-1
cdr3_nt: TGTGCCAGCTCACCGAGATCCGGGACAGAGTCCTACAATGAGCAGTTCTTC
cdr3_aa: CASSPRSGTESYNEQFF

cdr3_length: 15
clone_size: few
v_call: TRBV18
d_call: NA
j_call: TRBJ1-1
cdr3_nt: TGTGCCAGCTCACCAGCAAGGCGGGGAGAGACTGAAGCTTTCTTT
cdr3_aa: CASSPARRGETEAFF

cdr3_length: 13
clone_size: NA
v_call: TRBV13
d_call: NA
j_call: TRBJ2-5
cdr3_nt: TGTGCCAGCAGCTCCGGACAGAAAGAGACCCAGTACTTC
cdr3_aa: CASSSGQKETQYF

cdr3_length: 16
clone_size: NA
v_call: TRBV7-8
d_call: NA
j_call: TRBJ1-6
cdr3_nt: TGTGCCAGCAGCCTAGAACTCCCAGGGCCGTCTTCACCCCTCCACTTT
cdr3_aa: CASSLELPGPSSPLHF

cdr3_length: 13
clone_size: NA
v_call: TRBV10-3
d_call: NA
j_call: TRBJ2-5
cdr3_nt: TGTGCCATCAGTAGGAACGGAGGAGAGACCCAGTACTTC
cdr3_aa: CAISRNGGETQYF

cdr3_length: 14
clone_size: NA
v_call: TRBV6-5
d_call: TRBD1
j_call: TRBJ2-7
cdr3_nt: TGTGCCAGCAGTTTCACCGGGACAGGGACCGAGCAGTACTTC
cdr3_aa: CASSFTGTGTEQYF

cdr3_length: 14
clone_size: few
v_call: TRBV19
d_call: TRBD1
j_call: TRBJ1-3
cdr3_nt: TGTGCCAGCACAGGGGCCGGATCTGGAAACACCATATATTTT
cdr3_aa: CASTGAGSGNTIYF

cdr3_length: 14
clone_size: NA
v_call: TRBV4-1
d_call: NA
j_call: TRBJ1-1
cdr3_nt: TGCGCCAGCAGCCAAGAACGGGAAAAATTCCAAGCTTTCTTT
cdr3_aa: CASSQEREKFQAFF

cdr3_length: 18
clone_size: NA
v_call: TRBV9
d_call: TRBD1
j_call: TRBJ1-3
cdr3_nt: TGTGCCAGCAGCACGGACAGGGTAGCCCCTTATACTGGAAACACCATATATTTT
cdr3_aa: CASSTDRVAPYTGNTIYF